The T cell receptor (beta chain) under discussion was sequenced for a study of control samples from healthy donors and cancer patients. Here immunoSEQ multiplex PCR was the method, and the copy in TCRdb shows in-frame clones only, minus some. The sample has 100,000 to 150,000 clones; around 92% are singletons. The germline V gene encodes CDR1 LNHNV and CDR2 YYDKDF (reference sequence). This CDR3 region has 13 residues. V gave up 0 bases and J gave up 7 bases, with 8 bases separating them. The origin of this receptor is a man of 80 years or more with head and neck cancer. Input material: PBMCs. This chain uses TRBV15 with TRBJ2-3; a possible D gene is TRBD2 (5 bases). CDR3 region: CATSRDRGNTQYF. The CDR3 coding sequence is TGTGCCACCAGCAGAGATCGGGGAAATACGCAGTATTTT.